The clone carrying this T cell receptor beta chain showed up just a few times. Trimming left V 2 bases short and J 3 bases short, with 14 bases between. The V gene's germline CDR1 is MDHEN and CDR2 SYDVKM. The CDR3 covers 15 residues. The source of the sample is a study of identical twins. TCRdb re-derived calls from the 5' RACE reads in MiXCR, one entry per CDR3 protein. The sample lists about 290,000 distinct CDR3 sequences, just under 9.5% occurring once. Each donor (without exception) was a healthy Caucasian. This sample was shared with a second study, whose subject was yellow fever vaccine responses in identical twins.

The sample was CD8+ T cells sorted from blood. This sequence originates from a woman aged 18-30 years in good health. The rearrangement uses TRBV28 and TRBJ2-7; D is undetermined. The CDR3 region is CASSLQTGRIYEQYF. CDR3 DNA: TGTGCCAGCAGTTTACAGACGGGCCGGATCTACGAGCAGTACTTC.